The next 25 T cell receptor beta chains were all read from a single sample in a study of blood T cell repertoires in COVID-19. Sequenced by immunoSEQ multiplex PCR; TCRdb stores in-frame clones only, minus some. This repertoire shows about 230,000 clones, approximately 81% found once; its top ten account for about 0.93%. Sequencing was performed on peripheral blood. Receptors were obtained from a man aged 40-50 years with acute or convalescent COVID-19.

This chain connects TRBV6-6 to TRBJ1-2; unclear D gene. The V and J ends lost 7 bases and 1 base respectively, with 13 bases between them. The CDR3 totals 14 residues. Germline V gene data show CDR1 as MNHNY and CDR2 as SVGAGI (reference sequence). DNA of the CDR3: TGTGCCAGCACTCATACGGACTTTAACTATGGCTACACCTTC. It codes for CASTHTDFNYGYTF.

This clone was seen only a few times. This chain links TRBV12-3 or TRBV12-4 with TRBJ1-5; perhaps TRBD1 as D (5 bases). The CDR3 sequence is 12 residues long. V was shortened by 3 bases and J by 9 bases, with 9 bases between the two germline ends. CDR3: CASSFGAPPQHF. The CDR3 DNA reads as TGTGCCAGCAGTTTTGGGGCCCCGCCCCAGCATTTT.

In this sample, this clone turned up once. V usage is TRBV5-5 and J usage is TRBJ1-6; no firm D call. This CDR3 region has 16 residues. Germline-derived CDR1 and CDR2 are SGHKS and YYEKEE (reference sequence). Trimming cost V 1 base and J 9 bases, with 17 bases left between them. This CDR3 reads CASSLLRETAGSPLHF. The DNA for the CDR3 is TGTGCCAGCAGCTTGTTAAGAGAAACGGCGGGTTCACCCCTCCACTTT.

The chain uses TRBV9 and TRBJ2-1; 7 nucleotides agree with TRBD1. Germline V CDR1 and CDR2: SGDLS, YYNGEE. This CDR3 region has 16 residues. V shed 2 bases and J 0 bases; nucleotides not matched to a gene: 5. DNA for the CDR3: TGTGCCAGCAGCGTCGTGACAGGGAGCTCCTACAATGAGCAGTTCTTC. Translating gives CASSVVTGSSYNEQFF.

The gene calls are TRBV24-1 and TRBJ2-1, with TRBD2 identical over 7 bases. The V and J ends lost 4 bases and 0 bases, in that order; junction bases with no gene match: 8. The germline CDR1 and CDR2 sequences are KGHDR and SFDVKD. CDR3 length: 17 amino acids. The CDR3 coding sequence is TGTGCCACCAGTGACACGACTAGCTTAGTCTCCTACAATGAGCAGTTCTTC. Translating it yields CATSDTTSLVSYNEQFF.

V gene TRBV5-1 combines with J gene TRBJ2-5, with D unresolved. V lost 4 bases to trimming and J lost 9 bases, with 25 bases between them. Germline V gene data show CDR1 as SGHRS and CDR2 as YFSETQ. CDR3 length equals 16 residues. The CDR3, as DNA: TGCGCCAGCAGCACCGGCGACCCTCGGCAGGTAATGGCCCAGTACTTC. As protein: CASSTGDPRQVMAQYF.

The rearrangement links TRBV6-1 to TRBJ2-4; 9 positions agree with TRBD1. V shed 2 bases, J shed 0 bases, and the junction held 5 bases outside the gene matches. The CDR3 runs to 17 residues. Germline V CDR1 and CDR2: MNHNS, SASEGT. DNA for the CDR3: TGTGCCAGCAGTGAATTGACAGGGGGAAAAGCCAAAAACATTCAGTACTTC. Translation gives CASSELTGGKAKNIQYF.

This chain links TRBV9 with TRBJ1-1; no reliable D call. CDR3 length: 15 residues. CDR1 is SGDLS and CDR2 is YYNGEE in the germline V gene. The V gene lost 0 bases and the J gene lost 1 base, with 10 bases spanning the gap. CDR3 sequence reads: CASSVGVSGNTEAFF. In DNA form, the CDR3 reads TGTGCCAGCAGCGTAGGTGTGTCGGGGAACACTGAAGCTTTCTTT. The full variable domain, completed using reference TRBV9 and TRBJ1-1, is DSGVTQTPKHLITATGQRVTLRCSPRSGDLSVYWYQQSLDQGLQFLIQYYNGEERAKGNILERFSAQQFPDLHSELNLSSLELGDSALYFCASSVGVSGNTEAFFGQGTRLTVV.

The CDR3 here is CASTPDGGSLTQYF. The CDR3 region has the DNA TGTGCCAGCACCCCTGACGGTGGGAGTTTGACCCAGTACTTC. The chain uses TRBV6-2 or TRBV6-3 and TRBJ2-5, with D possibly TRBD2 on 5 matching bases. With 7 bases removed from V and 7 bases from J, the gap between germline ends came to 19 bases. The CDR3 covers 14 residues. CDR1 and CDR2 (germline): MNHEY, SVGEGT.

The V and J genes are TRBV2 and TRBJ2-3, with D perhaps matching TRBD2 (6 bases). Germline-derived CDR1 and CDR2 are SNHLY and FYNNEI. With 7 bases removed from V and 3 bases from J, the gap between germline ends came to 17 bases. The CDR3 extends over 15 amino acids. The CDR3: CASKDRGLATDTQYF. The CDR3 DNA reads as TGTGCCAGCAAGGATCGGGGACTGGCAACAGATACGCAGTATTTT. Combining the CDR3 with reference TRBV2 and TRBJ2-3 gives the whole variable domain EPEVTQTPSHQVTQMGQEVILRCVPISNHLYFYWYRQILGQKVEFLVSFYNNEISEKSEIFDDQFSVERPDGSNFTLKIRSTKLEDSAMYFCASKDRGLATDTQYFGPGTRLTVL.

This rearrangement joins TRBV19 to TRBJ1-4; TRBD1 agrees at 9 bases. The junction had 10 bases not matched to a gene; V was cut back by 6 bases and J by 5 bases. This CDR3 is built from 16 residues. CDR1 and CDR2 (germline): LNHDA, SQIVND (reference sequence). The CDR3 DNA sequence: TGTGCCAGTAGCCTACCGATCGGGACAGGGAATGAAAAACTGTTTTTT. Translating it yields CASSLPIGTGNEKLFF.

The chain recombines TRBV7-9 with TRBJ1-4; a possible D gene is TRBD1 (5 bases). Germline V gene data show CDR1 as SEHNR and CDR2 as FQNEAQ (reference sequence). The CDR3 sequence is 15 residues long. Trimming stripped 4 bases from V and 0 bases from J, with 9 bases between. The CDR3 bases are TGTGCCAGCAGCTCAGACAGTGCAACTAATGAAAAACTGTTTTTT. Its translation: CASSSDSATNEKLFF.

This clone was detected only a few times. The V gene is TRBV5-1, the J gene TRBJ1-2; 8 bases agree with TRBD1. J gave up 8 bases and V 4 bases, and 10 bases lay outside the gene matches. The CDR3 runs to 14 residues. Germline V gene data show CDR1 as SGHRS and CDR2 as YFSETQ. This CDR3 reads CASSVGQATAGYTF. The CDR3 coding sequence is TGCGCCAGCAGCGTGGGACAGGCCACCGCGGGCTACACCTTC.

V usage is TRBV7-9 and J usage is TRBJ1-3, with a possible D match to TRBD1 (5 bases). From germline, CDR1 is SEHNR and CDR2 FQNEAQ (reference sequence). The V end was cut by 5 bases, the J end by 4 bases, with 15 bases between. The CDR3 has 15 residues. The CDR3 coding sequence is TGTGCCAGCAGCCGGGGGGGTGTTGGAGGAAACACCATATATTTT. As protein: CASSRGGVGGNTIYF.

This chain links TRBV18 with TRBJ1-2; tentatively, D is TRBD1 (6 bases). CDR3 size: 15 residues. Germline-derived CDR1 and CDR2 are KGHSH and LQKENI. V was trimmed by 3 bases and J by 5 bases, leaving 16 bases between them. The CDR3 DNA follows: TGTGCCAGCTCACCGACCGGGGGGCTGCCGTATGGCTACACCTTC. Encoded protein: CASSPTGGLPYGYTF.

The genes are TRBV6-5 and TRBJ2-3, with 12 nucleotides matching TRBD2. The ends lost 4 bases at V and 4 bases at J; junction bases unmatched: 6. Germline V lookup: CDR1 MNHEY, CDR2 SVGAGI. The CDR3 is made up of 16 amino acids. The CDR3 sequence: CASSFTSGGTSDTQYF. CDR3 bases: TGTGCCAGCAGTTTCACTAGCGGGGGGACTTCAGATACGCAGTATTTT.

The chain joins TRBV11-2 to TRBJ2-3; D might be TRBD2 (5 bases). Looked up from germline, CDR1 is SGHAT and CDR2 is FQNNGV. CDR3 size: 16 residues. Trimming pared 5 bases from V and 0 bases from J, leaving 15 bases between. This CDR3 is CASSRPGSPSTDTQYF. The CDR3 nucleotides read TGTGCCAGCAGCCGGCCGGGGAGCCCTAGCACAGATACGCAGTATTTT.

The CDR3 loop is CASTRQALYEQYF. The CDR3 DNA reads as TGTGCCAGCACCCGACAGGCGTTATACGAGCAGTACTTC. This chain links TRBV28 with TRBJ2-7; D is perhaps TRBD1 (6 bases). The CDR3 consists of 13 residues. Looked up from germline, CDR1 is MDHEN and CDR2 is SYDVKM. V was trimmed by 7 bases and J by 4 bases, leaving 14 bases between them.

J is TRBJ2-5 and V is TRBV12-3 or TRBV12-4; D is unclear. The CDR3 runs to 13 residues. Trimming pared 2 bases from V and 5 bases from J, leaving 9 bases between. Written as DNA, the CDR3 is TGTGCCAGCAGTTTACAGGCCCCGGAGACCCAGTACTTC. Translation: CASSLQAPETQYF.

The chain joins TRBV5-1 to TRBJ2-7; D possibly corresponds to TRBD1 (5 bases). CDR3 size: 16 residues. Looked up from germline, CDR1 is SGHRS and CDR2 is YFSETQ. The V gene lost 5 bases and the J gene lost 2 bases, with 20 bases spanning the gap. The CDR3 is CASRLGWGRTPYEQYF. In DNA, the CDR3 is TGCGCCAGCAGACTGGGATGGGGCAGAACCCCCTACGAGCAGTACTTC.

The chain couples TRBV7-3 to TRBJ1-6; D is unresolved. V dropped 7 bases and J dropped 0 bases, with 10 bases sitting between them. The CDR3 length is 15 residues. The germline V gene encodes CDR1 SGHTA and CDR2 FQGTGA. CDR3 protein: CASTYPSSYNSPLHF. CDR3 coding DNA: TGTGCCAGCACGTACCCGAGCTCCTATAATTCACCCCTCCACTTT.

On this clone itself: This same CDR3 is encoded by further DNA sequences in the sample. This rearrangement joins TRBV5-1 to TRBJ1-2; the D is unclear. This CDR3 has 14 amino acids. V was pared by 0 bases and J by 4 bases, with 10 bases between. Germline V gives CDR1 SGHRS, CDR2 YFSETQ. In nucleotides, the CDR3 is TGCGCCAGCAGCTTGGCCCAGGAAGGCTATGGCTACACCTTC. Protein product: CASSLAQEGYGYTF.

This chain uses TRBV12-3 or TRBV12-4 with TRBJ1-5, with 8 bases that match TRBD1. There are 13 residues in the CDR3. With 6 bases clipped from V and 5 bases from J, the junction kept 3 bases outside the gene matches. CDR3 region: CASRAGGHQPQHF. CDR3 nucleotide sequence: TGTGCCAGCAGGGCAGGGGGCCATCAGCCCCAGCATTTT.

V and J are TRBV25-1 and TRBJ2-2; the match to TRBD1 covers 8 bases. Germline loops: CDR1 MGHDK, CDR2 SYGVNS. The CDR3 has 16 residues. Trimming cost V 2 bases and J 1 base; bases outside gene matches: 3. In DNA, the CDR3 is TGTGCCAGCAGTGAACATGGGACAGGGAACACCGGGGAGCTGTTTTTT. Its protein is CASSEHGTGNTGELFF.

The count of this clone is one. The chain links TRBV4-3 to TRBJ1-1; D is unclear. Germline CDR1 and CDR2: LGHNA and YSLEER. Trimming stripped 0 bases from V and 3 bases from J, with 11 bases between. This CDR3 has 15 residues. CDR3 amino acids: CASSQDLGGYTEAFF. CDR3 coding DNA: TGCGCCAGCAGCCAAGATCTGGGAGGGTACACTGAAGCTTTCTTT.